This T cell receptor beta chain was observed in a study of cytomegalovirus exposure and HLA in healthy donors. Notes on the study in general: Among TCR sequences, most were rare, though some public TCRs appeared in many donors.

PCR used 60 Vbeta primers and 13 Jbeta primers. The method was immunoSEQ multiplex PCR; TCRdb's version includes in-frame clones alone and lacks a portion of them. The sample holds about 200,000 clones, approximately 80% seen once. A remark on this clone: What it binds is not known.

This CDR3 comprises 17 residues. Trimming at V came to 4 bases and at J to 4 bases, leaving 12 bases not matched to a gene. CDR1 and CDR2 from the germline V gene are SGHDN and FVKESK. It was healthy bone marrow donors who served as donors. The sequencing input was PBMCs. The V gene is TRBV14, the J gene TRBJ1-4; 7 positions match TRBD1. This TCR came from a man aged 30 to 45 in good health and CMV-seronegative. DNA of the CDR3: TGTGCCAGCAGCCTCCGACAGGGTTTAGGGTATAATGAAAAACTGTTTTTT. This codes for CASSLRQGLGYNEKLFF.